This TCR beta chain came from a study of shared clonotypes between healthy human individuals. TCRdb's copy holds only in-frame clones and misses some; the assay was immunoSEQ multiplex PCR. The sample has fewer than 1.6 million clones, about 98.5% seen once. Worth noting for this clone: No antigen is known for it.

Regarding the study as a whole: Estimated richness was generally greater in naive than memory subsets. Non-shared clonotypes displayed generation probabilities falling below those of clonotypes present in all four donors. Naive CD4 clonotypes overlapped across a few donors at roughly 5.1%. Having only a few donors restricted how much genetic and exposure-history diversity was captured.

CDR1 SGHVS and CDR2 FQNEAQ come from the germline V gene. V lost 3 bases, J lost 3 bases, and 10 bases lay in between. The CDR3 consists of 14 residues. Specimen: naive CD4+ T cells sorted from blood. Documented subset: CD45RA+ positively selected. This clonotype was sampled from a young man in good health. V usage is TRBV7-8 and J usage is TRBJ2-3, with D unresolved. CDR3 sequence (DNA): TGTGCCAGCAGCTTTTCAATGTATACAGATACGCAGTATTTT. This encodes CASSFSMYTDTQYF.